This T cell receptor beta chain was obtained from a study of CD8 T cells in ankylosing spondylitis. TCRdb called the 5' RACE reads again in MiXCR, with one record for every CDR3 protein. The data contain around 100,000 distinct CDR3 sequences, 24% of them singletons. V trimming: 4 bases; J trimming: 1 base; junction bases outside the gene matches: 8. The CDR3 contains 17 residues. CDR1 and CDR2 from the germline V gene are SNHLY and FYNNEI. This clonotype has a handful of counts. The TCR comes from a male donor with ankylosing spondylitis. V and J are TRBV2 and TRBJ1-1; TRBD1 aligns across 11 bases. Sequencing was carried out using synovial fluid, either unsorted or a sorted T cell fraction (not recorded which). The chain's CDR3 is CASSGTGGDTTNTEAFF. The CDR3 nucleotides read TGTGCCAGCAGTGGGACAGGGGGCGATACGACGAACACTGAAGCTTTCTTT.